This passage covers 21 T cell receptor beta chains from one sample sequenced in a study of glioma-infiltrating T cells. TCR alpha and beta CDR3 regions were amplified from RNA using iRepertoire nested multiplex PCR. MiXCR, run by TCRdb on the multiplex PCR reads, gives a single entry per CDR3 protein. The sample has roughly 200,000 distinct CDR3 sequences; about 46% are singletons. The material sequenced was glioma tissue, nonneoplastic brain tissue, or PBMCs (not recorded which). These receptors were taken from a human donor with low-grade glioma or glioblastoma, undergoing nonglioma brain surgery, or in good health (not recorded which).

About this clonotype itself: This likely comes from a read error, as the CDR3 has no conserved phenylalanine or tryptophan at its end. The chain recombines TRBV28 with TRBJ1-4; 7 bases are a match to TRBD1. Germline loops: CDR1 MDHEN, CDR2 SYDVKM. The CDR3 length is 15 residues. Losses at the gene ends were 5 bases for V and 0 bases for J; bases not matched to a gene: 3. CDR3 bases: TGTGCCAGCAGTGCCACAGGGGCAACTAATGAAAAACTGTTTCTT. Protein sequence: CASSATGATNEKLFL.

Notes on this clonotype: Because the CDR3 is missing its conserved closing phenylalanine or tryptophan, this is likely a read error. This chain links TRBV20-1 with TRBJ2-7; 9 bases match TRBD2. The V segment lost 3 bases and the J segment 0 bases; nucleotides outside the gene matches: 6. Germline values: CDR1 DFQATT, CDR2 SNEGSKA (reference sequence). The CDR3 contains 15 residues. CDR3 sequence: CSASLPSGISYEQYL. In DNA form, the CDR3 reads TGCAGTGCTAGCTTGCCTAGCGGGATCTCCTACGAGCAGTACTTG.

A note on this clonotype: At one end, the junction sequence differs from germline, possibly due to a read error. The chain uses TRBV4-2 and TRBJ2-3; no clear D gene. The germline V gene encodes CDR1 LGHNA and CDR2 YNFKEQ. This CDR3 region has 14 residues. CDR3: CASIQEARADTQYF. For the CDR3, the DNA is TGTGCCAGCATCCAAGAGGCCCGGGCAGATACGCAGTATTTT.

This clonotype was seen just once. The chain uses TRBV28 and TRBJ1-2, with 9 bases identical to TRBD1. Looked up from germline, CDR1 is MDHEN and CDR2 is SYDVKM. J gave up 10 bases and V 6 bases, and 12 bases lay outside the gene matches. The CDR3 length is 14 residues. CDR3 in DNA: TGTGCCAGCAGCCGGCAGACAGGGGGGGGGGTCTACACCTTC. The encoded protein is CASSRQTGGGVYTF.

This clonotype was found a few times. The chain combines TRBV4-1 with TRBJ2-2; the D is unclear. V was shortened by 3 bases and J by 4 bases, with 3 bases between the two germline ends. Looked up from germline, CDR1 is MGHRA and CDR2 is YSYEKL. The CDR3 covers 12 residues. The CDR3 here is CASSHPTGELFF. As DNA, the CDR3 is TGCGCCAGCAGCCACCCCACCGGGGAGCTGTTTTTT.

This clonotype was detected a few times. The chain links TRBV4-1 to TRBJ2-5; maybe TRBD1 (5 bases). The germline V and J ends were trimmed by 4 bases and 5 bases, with 11 bases remaining between them. The CDR3 is 13 residues long. Germline loops: CDR1 MGHRA, CDR2 YSYEKL. The CDR3 loop reads CASSRLQGETQYF. CDR3 sequence (DNA): TGCGCCAGCAGCCGTCTGCAGGGCGAGACCCAGTACTTC.

This clonotype was recorded many times. The chain carries TRBV19 and TRBJ1-1; 10 nucleotides agree with TRBD1. This CDR3 is built from 14 residues. V lost 5 bases, J lost 11 bases, and 11 bases stayed unmatched. Germline V gene lookup returns CDR1 LNHDA and CDR2 SQIVND (reference sequence). The chain's CDR3 is CASSGRQGASSAFF. Here the CDR3 DNA reads TGTGCCAGTAGTGGAAGACAGGGGGCGAGTTCGGCTTTCTTT.

This chain connects TRBV19 to TRBJ1-1, with a weak D call TRBD1 (6 bases). Germline assignment: CDR1 LNHDA and CDR2 SQIVND (reference sequence). The V end was cut by 7 bases, the J end by 1 base, with 22 bases between. The CDR3 is 17 residues long. CDR3 residues: CASTDRHSPGRNTEAFF. The DNA of the CDR3 is TGTGCCAGTACGGACAGACATTCGCCGGGTCGGAACACTGAAGCTTTCTTT.

As for this clonotype: The junction differs from germline at one of its ends, possibly a read error. This sequence joins TRBV6-2 or TRBV6-3 and TRBJ1-5; no reliable D call. The CDR3 is 14 residues long. CDR1 and CDR2 from the germline V gene are MNHEY and SVGEGT. CDR3 in amino acids: CASSYSQMNQTQHF. The CDR3 DNA reads TGTGCCAGCAGTTACTCCCAGATGAATCAGACCCAGCATTTT.

This clonotype was seen only a few times. The chain uses TRBV29-1 and TRBJ2-1, with 9 bases fitting TRBD1. The CDR3 contains 16 residues. Trimming removed 6 bases from V and 5 bases from J; junction bases left unmatched: 14. The germline V gene has CDR1 SQVTM and CDR2 ANQGSEA. The CDR3 DNA sequence: TGCAGCGTGGGGTCATCCGGGACAGGGTCGGACAATGAGCAGTTCTTC. Encoded protein: CSVGSSGTGSDNEQFF.

This clonotype has only a few counts. The rearrangement links TRBV20-1 to TRBJ2-5; perhaps TRBD2 as D (6 bases). The germline V and J ends were trimmed by 6 bases and 5 bases, with 31 bases remaining between them. CDR1 is DFQATT, CDR2 SNEGSKA, per germline (reference sequence). The length of the CDR3 is 18 residues. The CDR3 region has the DNA TGCAGTGCGAGGGTCTTGGAGGGGCCGGACTACCCTTCCGAGACCCAGTACTTC. It specifies CSARVLEGPDYPSETQYF.

Points on this clonotype: A single base separates this from a much larger clone, so it may be a read error. The V and J genes are TRBV2 and TRBJ1-5; unclear D gene. The CDR3 is 13 amino acids. Germline V CDR1 and CDR2: SNHLY, FYNNEI. The chain's CDR3 is CVSAEISIQPQHF. DNA for the CDR3: TGTGTCAGCGCGGAGATATCTATTCAGCCCCAGCATTTT.

This clonotype was seen repeatedly, ten times or more. The V gene is TRBV7-2, the J gene TRBJ2-1; 7 bases line up with TRBD2. CDR1 and CDR2 from the germline V gene are SGHTA and FQGNSA. This CDR3 is 15 amino acids long. V shed 3 bases, J shed 9 bases, and the junction held 11 bases outside the gene matches. The CDR3: CASSFSSGTSREQFF. The CDR3 DNA sequence: TGTGCCAGCAGCTTTTCCAGCGGGACCTCCCGTGAGCAGTTCTTC.

This sequence joins TRBV7-2 and TRBJ2-3; tentatively, D is TRBD2 (5 bases). Germline V gene sequence: CDR1 SGHTA, CDR2 FQGNSA. The CDR3 is 15 amino acids. Deletions cut 4 bases from V and 0 bases from J, with 11 bases between. CDR3 DNA sequence: TGTGCCAGCAGCTCATCAGCGGCTAGCACAGATACGCAGTATTTT. Protein sequence: CASSSSAASTDTQYF. Variable domain in full (rest from reference TRBV7-2 and TRBJ2-3): GAGVSQSPSNKVTEKGKDVELRCDPISGHTALYWYRQSLGQGLEFLIYFQGNSAPDKSGLPSDRFSAERTGGSVSTLTIQRTQQEDSAVYLCASSSSAASTDTQYFGPGTRLTVL.

About this clonotype: A read error may explain this, as a much larger clone is one base away. The CDR3 bases are TGTGCCAGCCAGGCCGGGACTCCCGAGGGCAATGAGCAGTTCTTC. Residues: CASQAGTPEGNEQFF. The V call is TRBV28, the J call TRBJ2-1; the D gene is possibly TRBD2 (6 bases). There are 15 residues in the CDR3. The V end was cut by 8 bases, the J end by 6 bases, with 20 bases between. The germline V gene encodes CDR1 MDHEN and CDR2 SYDVKM.

The count of this clonotype is one. The V and J genes are TRBV6-1 and TRBJ2-7, with D unclear. The V gene lost 7 bases and the J gene lost 0 bases, with 13 bases spanning the gap. Germline CDR1 is MNHNS and CDR2 is SASEGT. The CDR3 consists of 14 residues. In DNA, the CDR3 is TGTGCCAGCAAAACGGGCAGCGACTCCTACGAGCAGTACTTC. Translation: CASKTGSDSYEQYF.

This clonotype came up many times. The chain uses TRBV7-2 and TRBJ2-5, with D uncertain. There are 14 residues in the CDR3. The V gene's germline CDR1 is SGHTA and CDR2 FQGNSA. Between the trimmed V and J ends, which lost 4 bases and 4 bases, there was a span of 13 bases. CDR3 bases: TGTGCCAGCAGCTCCCCTTCTGGCCGAGAGACCCAGTACTTC. It codes for CASSSPSGRETQYF.

A word on this clonotype: Since a much larger clone is just one base distant, this may be a read error. V is TRBV6-2 or TRBV6-3 and J is TRBJ2-5, with 8 bases aligning to TRBD1. V trimming: 7 bases; J trimming: 5 bases; junction bases outside the gene matches: 15. The CDR3 totals 16 residues. Germline CDR1 MNHEY, CDR2 SVGEGT. Here the CDR3 reads CASIQGQVAWKETQYF. In DNA form, the CDR3 reads TGTGCCAGCATCCAGGGACAGGTGGCTTGGAAGGAGACCCAGTACTTC.

The table lists this clonotype with many counts. This chain uses TRBV2 with TRBJ1-1; TRBD1 matches 8 bases. This CDR3 is built from 13 residues. V lost 7 bases and J lost 6; bases outside the gene matches: 7. Germline CDR1 and CDR2: SNHLY and FYNNEI. CDR3: CASNAGGKAEAFF. The CDR3, as DNA: TGTGCCAGCAACGCAGGGGGCAAAGCTGAAGCTTTCTTT.

This clonotype was seen a few times. This may be a read error: a much more frequent sequence differs by one nucleotide. The V call is TRBV27, the J call TRBJ2-1; TRBD1 matches 10 bases. The CDR3 is 14 residues long. Germline values: CDR1 MNHEY, CDR2 SMNVEV (reference sequence). The CDR3 loop is CASRTGQGIDEKFF. In nucleotides, the CDR3 is TGTGCCAGCAGAACGGGACAGGGGATCGATGAGAAGTTCTTC.

Notes on this clonotype: Given a much more abundant clone one base away, this may be a read error. Given the absence of the conserved phenylalanine or tryptophan at the CDR3 end, a read error is likely. This chain links TRBV3-1 with TRBJ2-7; 7 bases line up with TRBD1. Per the germline V gene, CDR1 is LGHDT and CDR2 is YNNKEL (reference sequence). Losses at the gene ends were 4 bases for V and 3 bases for J; bases not matched to a gene: 3. The CDR3 has 13 amino acids. CDR3 coding DNA: TGTGCCAGCAGCCCGGGGACAGTCTACGAGCAGTACCTC. Its protein is CASSPGTVYEQYL.